Below are 12 T cell receptor beta chains sequenced from a single sample in a study of breast tumors, draining lymph nodes, adjacent tissues. TCRdb used MiXCR to reprocess the multiplex PCR reads, holding one entry per CDR3 protein. The top ten hold roughly 2.5% of the sample, which has around 140,000 distinct CDR3 sequences, approximately 20% seen once. Samples came from axillary lymph nodes draining the breast cancer. The sequencing input was axillary lymph node tissue. The source is a female donor with breast cancer. Some clones in this sample may be carry-over from other donors' samples.

Note on this clonotype: This may arise from a read error, as a much more abundant clone is one base away. The chain couples TRBV2 to TRBJ2-2; the match to TRBD1 covers 7 bases. The germline V gene has CDR1 SNHLY and CDR2 FYNNEI. This CDR3 has 13 residues. V trimming: 5 bases; J trimming: 7 bases; junction bases outside the gene matches: 4. The CDR3 nucleotides are TGTGCCAGCAGTAACAGGGGCCACGGGGAGCTGTTTTTT. It encodes CASSNRGHGELFF.

The chain combines TRBV30 with TRBJ2-5; 9 positions match TRBD2. J gave up 4 bases and V 4 bases, and 7 bases lay outside the gene matches. Germline V gene data show CDR1 as GTSNPN and CDR2 as SVGIG (reference sequence). CDR3 length: 14 amino acids. CDR3 in amino acids: CAWTLAGGGETQYF. In nucleotides, the CDR3 is TGTGCCTGGACTTTGGCGGGAGGGGGAGAGACCCAGTACTTC. Filled out from reference TRBV30 and TRBJ2-5, the complete variable domain reads SQTIHQWPATLVQPVGSPLSLECTVEGTSNPNLYWYRQAAGRGLQLLFYSVGIGQISSEVPQNLSASRPQDRQFILSSKKLLLSDSGFYLCAWTLAGGGETQYFGPGTRLLVL.

This clonotype has a handful of counts. The chain is built from TRBV2 and TRBJ2-6; 8 nucleotides align to TRBD2. The CDR3 consists of 19 residues. The V and J ends lost 6 bases and 1 base, in that order; junction bases with no gene match: 14. Germline CDR1 is SNHLY and CDR2 is FYNNEI. The CDR3 here is CASRPLPGLGGSGANVLTF. The CDR3 DNA is TGTGCCAGCAGGCCCCTCCCGGGACTAGGAGGTTCTGGGGCCAACGTCCTGACTTTC.

This clonotype was seen a handful of times. The chain links TRBV11-3 to TRBJ2-5, with TRBD2 as a possible D gene (5 bases). The V end lost 1 base, the J end lost 13 bases, and 13 bases lay between the germline ends. The CDR3 runs 12 residues. The germline V gene has CDR1 SGHNT and CDR2 YENEEA. DNA for the CDR3: TGTGCCAGCAGCTTAGGCTCGAGGGTGCTGTACTTC. Protein sequence: CASSLGSRVLYF. Using reference TRBV11-3 and TRBJ2-5 for the parts outside the CDR3, the full variable domain is EAGVVQSPRYKIIEKKQPVAFWCNPISGHNTLYWYLQNLGQGPELLIRYENEEAVDDSQLPKDRFSAERLKGVDSTLKIQPAELGDSAVYLCASSLGSRVLYFGPGTRLLVL.

There are a few counts of this clonotype. The rearrangement joins TRBV6-1 to TRBJ2-1; no reliable D call. Per the germline V gene, CDR1 is MNHNS and CDR2 is SASEGT. CDR3 length: 14 amino acids. Trimming pared 11 bases from V and 5 bases from J, leaving 19 bases between. CDR3 loop: CAARVVGLNNEQFF. The DNA of the CDR3 is TGTGCCGCCCGGGTGGTAGGGCTGAACAATGAGCAGTTCTTC.

For this clonotype: One end of the junction is discordant with germline, which a read error may explain. J is TRBJ2-5 and V is TRBV28, with 7 bases matching TRBD2. Germline CDR1 reads MDHEN; CDR2 reads SYDVKM. The CDR3 length is 14 residues. This chain's CDR3 is CVSSLGGAGETQYF. CDR3 nucleotides: TGTGTCAGCAGTTTGGGAGGGGCAGGAGAGACCCAGTACTTC.

This clonotype was picked up many times. V gene TRBV5-1 combines with J gene TRBJ2-7; TRBD2 matches 7 bases. Germline lookup yields CDR1 SGHRS and CDR2 YFSETQ. This CDR3 is 15 amino acids long. The V segment lost 4 bases and the J segment 2 bases; nucleotides outside the gene matches: 9. CDR3 amino acids: CASSPGTTIAYEQYF. Here the CDR3 DNA reads TGCGCCAGCAGCCCGGGGACTACTATAGCCTACGAGCAGTACTTC. Full variable domain (rest looked up from reference TRBV5-1 and TRBJ2-7): KAGVTQTPRYLIKTRGQQVTLSCSPISGHRSVSWYQQTPGQGLQFLFEYFSETQRNKGNFPGRFSGRQFSNSRSEMNVSTLELGDSALYLCASSPGTTIAYEQYFGPGTRLTVT.

A note on this clonotype: A single base separates this from a much larger clone, so it may be a read error. The J gene is TRBJ2-1, the V gene TRBV20-1; D might be TRBD2 (6 bases). Trimming shortened V by 5 bases and J by 7 bases, and 18 bases separated the two germline ends. CDR3 length: 14 amino acids. Looked up from germline, CDR1 is DFQATT and CDR2 is SNEGSKA (reference sequence). The CDR3 region is CSAPSRRAGNEQFF. CDR3 DNA: TGCAGTGCTCCTAGCAGGAGGGCCGGGAATGAGCAGTTCTTC.

For this clonotype: This may come from a read error, since a much larger clone is one base off. J is TRBJ2-3 and V is TRBV19; tentative D call: TRBD2 (6 bases). The germline V gene has CDR1 LNHDA and CDR2 SQIVND (reference sequence). This CDR3 has 14 residues. The CDR3 is CAKTGRGGTDTQYF. The DNA for the CDR3 is TGTGCTAAGACCGGGAGAGGGGGCACAGATACGCAGTATTTT.

This clonotype came up many times. This chain uses TRBV7-3 with TRBJ2-7; either TRBD1 or TRBD2 may fit D (6 bases each). Per germline, CDR1 SGHTA and CDR2 FQGTGA. V was clipped by 4 bases and J by 3 bases, with 16 bases between them. The CDR3 covers 15 residues. The CDR3 here is CASSSIWGASYEQYF. CDR3 DNA sequence: TGTGCCAGCAGCTCCATTTGGGGGGCTAGCTACGAGCAGTACTTC.

This clonotype was seen many times. The gene calls are TRBV4-3 and TRBJ2-6; weak D call: TRBD2 (5 bases). Germline assignment: CDR1 LGHNA and CDR2 YSLEER. The CDR3 consists of 17 residues. Trimming pared 4 bases from V and 4 bases from J, leaving 17 bases between. CDR3 sequence reads: CASSPGLRAQGANVLTF. DNA for the CDR3: TGCGCCAGCAGCCCTGGACTCCGGGCGCAGGGGGCCAACGTCCTGACTTTC.

Concerning this clonotype: Possible read error: a much larger clone is one base away. The chain joins TRBV30 to TRBJ2-7; 14 bases agree with TRBD2. CDR1 GTSNPN and CDR2 SVGIG come from the germline V gene (reference sequence). Unmatched junction bases numbered 5, after V lost 2 bases and J lost 5 bases. This CDR3 comprises 15 residues. The CDR3 here is CAWSPTSGRVNEQYF. CDR3 nucleotides: TGTGCCTGGAGTCCGACTAGCGGGAGGGTCAACGAGCAGTACTTC.